This is a list of T cell receptor beta chains from one sample in a study of glioma-infiltrating T cells. TCRdb passed the multiplex PCR reads through MiXCR, listing each CDR3 protein once. The data show some 93,000 distinct CDR3 sequences, roughly 40% seen once. Material: glioma tissue, nonneoplastic brain tissue, or PBMCs (not recorded which). All receptors derive from a human donor with low-grade glioma or glioblastoma, undergoing nonglioma brain surgery, or in good health (not recorded which). Both conserved end residues are part of each CDR3. The D gene is left open where the match is weak. The listing skips clone size in some rows; elsewhere it reads once, few, many or a size class.

size	V	J	D	CDR3	DNA
many	TRBV6-2/TRBV6-3	TRBJ2-5	TRBD2	CASSKGLAKETQYF	TGTGCCAGCAGTAAAGGACTAGCGAAAGAGACCCAGTACTTC
once	TRBV2	TRBJ2-1	TRBD2	CASSFLADYNEQFF	TGTGCCAGCAGTTTCCTAGCGGATTACAATGAGCAGTTCTTC
-	TRBV25-1	TRBJ1-5	-	CASRDSGVRDQPQHF	TGTGCCAGCAGAGATTCAGGGGTAAGGGATCAGCCCCAGCATTTT
-	TRBV12-3/TRBV12-4	TRBJ1-3	-	CASRPSRGSGNTIYF	TGTGCCAGCAGGCCCAGCCGAGGCTCTGGAAACACCATATATTTT
-	TRBV11-2	TRBJ1-2	TRBD1	CASSEHRGSAYGCTF	TGTGCCAGCAGCGAGCACAGGGGCAGCGCTTATGGCTGCACCTTC
many	TRBV7-8	TRBJ1-1	TRBD1	CASSEGHRGPEAFF	TGTGCCAGCAGCGAGGGTCACAGGGGCCCTGAAGCTTTCTTT
many	TRBV5-1	TRBJ2-7	TRBD2	CASSPSPGTSSYEQYF	TGCGCCAGCAGCCCTTCCCCCGGGACTAGCAGCTACGAGCAGTACTTC
many	TRBV7-2	TRBJ2-2	-	CASSWASVSGLNTGELFF	TGTGCCAGCAGCTGGGCTTCGGTTAGCGGCCTTAACACCGGGGAGCTGTTTTTT
many	TRBV20-1	TRBJ2-1	-	CSAFELSYNEQFF	TGCAGTGCTTTTGAGCTATCCTACAATGAGCAGTTCTTC
-	TRBV25-1	TRBJ2-1	-	CASREVQALDEQFF	TGTGCCAGCAGGGAAGTACAGGCCCTGGATGAGCAGTTCTTC
many	TRBV10-3	TRBJ2-2	TRBD1	CAISKIMGQDTGELFF	TGTGCCATCAGTAAAATTATGGGACAGGACACCGGGGAGCTGTTTTTT
many	TRBV5-4	TRBJ2-1	-	CASSPRTAQKQFF	TGTGCCAGCAGCCCGAGGACGGCGCAGAAGCAGTTCTTC
many	TRBV20-1	TRBJ2-2	-	CSGQDYTGELFF	TGCAGTGGACAGGACTACACCGGGGAGCTGTTTTTT
-	TRBV11-2	TRBJ1-5	-	CASSSGPVSEPQHF	TGTGCCAGCAGCTCCGGACCGGTCAGTGAGCCCCAGCATTTT
many	TRBV28	TRBJ2-7	TRBD1	CASSRYRGYYEQYF	TGTGCCAGCAGTAGATACAGGGGTTATTACGAGCAGTACTTC
many	TRBV6-2/TRBV6-3	TRBJ2-1	TRBD2	CASSSDWGLAGNNEQFF	TGTGCCAGCAGCTCAGACTGGGGACTAGCGGGAAACAATGAGCAGTTCTTC
many	TRBV30	TRBJ2-1	-	CAWSVRLDNEQFF	TGTGCCTGGAGTGTACGACTGGACAATGAGCAGTTCTTC
-	TRBV7-2	TRBJ2-3	-	CASSAQPLTASRSTDKQYF	TGTGCCAGCAGCGCACAGCCCTTGACAGCTAGTAGAAGCACGGATAAGCAGTATTTT
few	TRBV30	TRBJ1-1	-	CAWSVDGLNTEAFF	TGTGCCTGGAGTGTAGACGGGTTGAACACTGAAGCTTTCTTT
many	TRBV12-3/TRBV12-4	TRBJ2-1	-	CASSFAGNNEQFF	TGTGCCAGCAGTTTCGCGGGGAACAATGAGCAGTTCTTC
many	TRBV11-2	TRBJ1-5	-	CASSLALGGNQPQHF	TGTGCCAGCAGCTTAGCCCTGGGTGGCAATCAGCCCCAGCATTTT
-	TRBV6-1	TRBJ2-1	-	CASSPTGLAPNSHVF	TGTGCCAGCAGTCCAACGGGACTGGCACCGAATTCGCATGTCTTC
many	TRBV15	TRBJ2-1	-	CATSRDPLAGFPYNEQFF	TGTGCCACCAGCAGAGATCCCCTTGCGGGATTCCCCTACAATGAGCAGTTCTTC
-	TRBV6-2/TRBV6-3	TRBJ2-5	TRBD1	CASSATGTGGKETQYF	TGTGCCAGCAGTGCTACCGGGACAGGGGGCAAAGAGACCCAGTACTTC
many	TRBV12-3/TRBV12-4	TRBJ2-1	-	CASSFAVGRNEQFF	TGTGCCAGCAGTTTTGCGGTAGGTCGCAATGAGCAGTTCTTC
-	TRBV20-1	TRBJ1-1	-	CSAGGGRTAIPPEAFF	TGCAGTGCTGGAGGGGGGCGGACCGCCATACCGCCTGAAGCTTTCTTT
-	TRBV5-1	TRBJ2-7	-	CASSAYLMNDYEQYF	TGCGCCAGCAGCGCATACCTCATGAACGACTACGAGCAGTACTTC
many	TRBV20-1	TRBJ2-1	-	CSVSTSSYNEQFF	TGCAGTGTCAGTACGAGCTCCTACAATGAGCAGTTCTTC
-	TRBV3-1	TRBJ2-5	-	CASRQDCIGTQYF	TGTGCCAGCAGGCAAGATTGCATAGGGACCCAGTACTTC
-	TRBV4-1	TRBJ2-1	TRBD1	CASSQLGQGDPNEQFF	TGCGCCAGCAGCCAACTCGGACAGGGGGATCCGAATGAGCAGTTCTTT
many	TRBV11-2	TRBJ1-1	TRBD1	CASKEGSGRDRGNTEAFF	TGTGCCAGCAAGGAGGGCTCGGGCCGGGACAGGGGTAACACTGAAGCTTTCTTT
many	TRBV4-3	TRBJ2-3	-	CASSQEIVGATTDTQYF	TGCGCCAGCAGCCAAGAGATTGTCGGGGCAACGACAGATACGCAGTATTTT
many	TRBV5-4	TRBJ2-3	TRBD2	CASSLGTSTSLGDTQYF	TGTGCCAGCAGCTTGGGGACTAGCACGTCGTTGGGAGATACGCAGTATTTT
few	TRBV19	TRBJ2-2	TRBD1	CASSTFRQGAYTGELFF	TGTGCCAGTAGTACCTTTAGGCAGGGGGCTTACACCGGGGAGCTGTTTTTT
many	TRBV20-1	TRBJ2-5	-	CSARDITVYQETQYF	TGCAGTGCTAGAGATATAACAGTGTACCAAGAGACCCAGTACTTC
many	TRBV7-9	TRBJ1-1	-	CASSLYQGTEAFF	TGTGCCAGCAGCTTATACCAGGGCACTGAAGCTTTCTTT
-	TRBV9	TRBJ2-6	TRBD1	CASSPRDRGQTFGANVLTF	TGTGCCAGCAGCCCGCGGGACAGGGGGCAAACGTTTGGGGCCAACGTCCTGACTTTC
-	TRBV4-1	TRBJ1-5	TRBD1	CASSQIQGVYSNQPHHF	TGCGCCAGCAGCCAAATACAGGGGGTATATAGCAATCAGCCCCATCATTTT
-	TRBV10-3	TRBJ2-3	TRBD2	CAISLAGNSDTLYF	TGTGCCATCAGTCTAGCGGGAAACTCAGATACGCTGTATTTT
-	TRBV28	TRBJ2-5	TRBD1	CASSGDREWGTQYF	TGCGCCAGCAGTGGGGACAGGGAATGGGGGACCCAGTACTTC
few	TRBV20-1	TRBJ2-7	TRBD1	CSASRAGQGHEQYF	TGCAGTGCCAGCAGGGCAGGACAGGGCCACGAGCAGTACTTC
many	TRBV11-2	TRBJ2-1	-	CASSIGGRGYNEQFF	TGTGCCAGCAGCATAGGGGGGCGGGGCTACAATGAGCAGTTCTTC
-	TRBV20-1	TRBJ1-5	TRBD1	CSAATGDSDQPQHF	TGTAGTGCTGCAACAGGGGATAGCGATCAGCCCCAGCATTTT
many	TRBV15	TRBJ2-7	-	CATSRERSWDREQYF	TGTGCCACCAGCCGAGAGAGGTCCTGGGACCGCGAGCAGTACTTC
-	TRBV20-1	TRBJ2-7	TRBD2	CSAPTSGGTKEQYF	TGCAGTGCTCCGACTAGCGGGGGGACCAAAGAGCAGTACTTC
many	TRBV7-9	TRBJ2-1	TRBD2	CASSKPGTSVSYNEQFF	TGTGCCAGCAGCAAACCCGGGACTAGCGTCTCCTACAATGAGCAGTTCTTC
many	TRBV24-1	TRBJ1-2	-	CATSVGNYGYTF	TGTGCCACCAGTGTCGGTAACTATGGCTACACCTTC
-	TRBV4-3	TRBJ1-2	-	CARSQDGENYGYTF	TGCGCCAGGAGCCAAGATGGGGAGAACTATGGCTACACCTTT
-	TRBV20-1	TRBJ1-1	TRBD1	CSAGPGQGGTEAFF	TGCAGTGCTGGCCCGGGACAGGGTGGCACTGAAGCTTTCTTT
many	TRBV2	TRBJ1-5	-	CASSDFGRAGDSNQPQHF	TGTGCCAGCAGTGATTTCGGCAGGGCGGGAGATAGCAATCAGCCCCAGCATTTT
-	TRBV3-1	TRBJ2-5	TRBD2	CASQGLAGGSSYNEQYF	TGTGCCAGCCAAGGACTAGCGGGGGGGAGCTCCTACAATGAGCAGTACTTC
few	TRBV6-1	TRBJ2-1	TRBD2	CASLSSSGGGNGQFF	TGTGCCAGCTTATCATCTAGCGGGGGGGGTAATGGGCAGTTCTTC
many	TRBV12-3/TRBV12-4	TRBJ2-2	-	CASSNRVPGELFF	TGTGCCAGCAGCAACAGGGTACCCGGGGAGCTGTTTTTT
many	TRBV18	TRBJ2-5	-	CASSPEGETQYF	TGTGCCAGCTCACCAGAGGGGGAGACCCAGTACTTC
once	TRBV7-9	TRBJ2-7	-	CASSENLGKRYEQYF	TGTGCCAGCAGCGAAAACTTAGGGAAGAGGTACGAGCAGTACTTC